This paragraph reports one T cell receptor beta chain. Its antigen is unknown. The PCR had 60 Vbeta and 13 Jbeta primers. The protocol was immunoSEQ multiplex PCR, while the TCRdb copy is restricted to in-frame clones and leaves out a portion. The sample carries some 130,000 clones, approximately 79% recorded once. Per the germline V gene, CDR1 is MNHNS and CDR2 is SASEGT. Unmatched junction bases numbered 3, after V lost 2 bases and J lost 4 bases. This CDR3 has 14 amino acids. This entry belongs to a study of cytomegalovirus exposure and HLA in healthy donors. The overall study: Around 190 million T cells yielded more than 95 million unique TCR beta sequences, as an earlier analysis found. Study findings and constraints: Association of 15,000 to 20,000 TCR beta sequences with HLA alleles was found at 0.05 false discovery rate in a later analysis.

Samples came from healthy bone marrow donors. The source is a man in his forties or fifties in good health and CMV-seropositive. Sequencing used PBMCs. The chain carries TRBV6-1 and TRBJ2-7, with 9 bases aligning to TRBD1. CDR3 residues: CASSELQGAYEQYF. CDR3 bases: TGTGCCAGCAGTGAATTACAGGGGGCTTACGAGCAGTACTTC.